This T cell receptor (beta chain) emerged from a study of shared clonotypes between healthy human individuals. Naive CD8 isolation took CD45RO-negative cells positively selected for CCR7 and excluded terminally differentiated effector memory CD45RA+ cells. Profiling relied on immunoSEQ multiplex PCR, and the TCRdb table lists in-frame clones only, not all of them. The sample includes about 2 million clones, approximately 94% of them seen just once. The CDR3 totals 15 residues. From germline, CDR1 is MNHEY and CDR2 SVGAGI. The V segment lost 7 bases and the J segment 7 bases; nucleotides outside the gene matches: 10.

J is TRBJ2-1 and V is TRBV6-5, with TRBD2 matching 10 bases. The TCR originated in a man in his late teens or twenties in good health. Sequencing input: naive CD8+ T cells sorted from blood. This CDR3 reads CASKLSGRSENEQFF. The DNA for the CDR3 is TGTGCCAGCAAACTTAGCGGGAGGTCGGAAAATGAGCAGTTCTTC.